Presented here are 25 T cell receptor beta chains from one specimen sequenced in a study of OX40 agonist ivuxolimab in advanced cancers. Method: immunoSEQ multiplex PCR; TCRdb's copy keeps in-frame clones and lacks some. The repertoire holds 60,000 or so clones, with less than 90% as singletons. The sequences come from CD4+ or CD8+ T cells sorted from blood, collected in a trial of the OX40 agonist ivuxolimab. The receptors were gathered from an adult with an advanced solid tumor such as melanoma, head and neck, liver or kidney cancer.

The rearrangement links TRBV7-2 to TRBJ2-5, with a tentative D call TRBD1 (7 bases). V lost 2 bases and J lost 5, with 15 bases in between. From germline, CDR1 is SGHTA and CDR2 FQGNSA. The CDR3 is made up of 15 amino acids. The CDR3 here is CASSLFGRGQETQYF. The CDR3 bases are TGTGCCAGCAGCTTATTCGGGCGGGGACAGGAGACCCAGTACTTC. The full variable domain, its missing parts supplied by reference TRBV7-2 and TRBJ2-5, is GAGVSQSPSNKVTEKGKDVELRCDPISGHTALYWYRQSLGQGLEFLIYFQGNSAPDKSGLPSDRFSAERTGGSVSTLTIQRTQQEDSAVYLCASSLFGRGQETQYFGPGTRLLVL.

J is TRBJ1-6 and V is TRBV6-5; no definite D call. Per the germline V gene, CDR1 is MNHEY and CDR2 is SVGAGI. V lost 2 bases and J 10 bases, leaving 12 bases between the germline ends. The CDR3 consists of 14 residues. CDR3 protein: CASSYRLLSSPLHF. The CDR3 DNA reads TGTGCCAGCAGTTACAGGCTTCTTTCCTCACCCCTCCACTTT.

The chain carries TRBV18 and TRBJ2-3, with no clear D. The germline CDR1 and CDR2 sequences are KGHSH and LQKENI. This CDR3 spans 12 amino acids. The V and J ends lost 2 bases and 6 bases respectively, with 6 bases between them. CDR3 DNA sequence: TGTGCCAGCTCACCAATCACCGATACGCAGTATTTT. Translated, it gives CASSPITDTQYF. Looking up the rest from reference TRBV18 and TRBJ2-3 gives the full variable domain: NAGVMQNPRHLVRRRGQEARLRCSPMKGHSHVYWYRQLPEEGLKFMVYLQKENIIDESGMPKERFSAEFPKEGPSILRIQQVVRGDSAAYFCASSPITDTQYFGPGTRLTVL.

The V and J genes are TRBV19 and TRBJ1-5; TRBD1 might be the D (5 bases). V was pared by 2 bases and J by 7 bases, with 12 bases between. The CDR3 has 14 amino acids. Germline assignment: CDR1 LNHDA and CDR2 SQIVND (reference sequence). This CDR3 reads CASSITAREQPQHF. The CDR3 DNA sequence: TGTGCCAGTAGTATAACAGCCAGGGAACAGCCCCAGCATTTT.

The chain recombines TRBV5-1 with TRBJ2-3; 8 nucleotides agree with TRBD1. J lost 3 bases, V lost 2 bases, and 5 bases had no gene match. Germline values: CDR1 SGHRS, CDR2 YFSETQ. The CDR3 sequence is 15 residues long. The CDR3: CASSFGTGGTDTQYF. The CDR3, as DNA: TGCGCCAGCAGCTTCGGGACAGGCGGGACAGATACGCAGTATTTT.

Here the CDR3 DNA reads TGTGCCAGCAGCTTCGAGATGTGGAATGAGCAGTTCTTC. Its translation is CASSFEMWNEQFF. The V gene is TRBV5-8, the J gene TRBJ2-1; unclear D gene. V dropped 2 bases and J dropped 7 bases, with 10 bases sitting between them. The CDR3 length is 13 residues. The germline V gene encodes CDR1 SGHTS and CDR2 YDEGEE.

This clone came up once. V and J are TRBV6-1 and TRBJ2-1; TRBD1 or TRBD2 may be the D gene (5 bases each). Germline CDR1 reads MNHNS; CDR2 reads SASEGT. Trimming took 2 bases from V and 9 from J, leaving 11 bases between them. The CDR3 length is 13 residues. The CDR3 sequence is CASSESRGGEQFF. CDR3 nucleotide sequence: TGTGCCAGCAGTGAAAGTCGGGGCGGTGAGCAGTTCTTC.

The V and J genes are TRBV5-4 and TRBJ1-2, with no clear D. Germline CDR1 and CDR2: SGHNT and YYREEE (reference sequence). V lost 7 bases and J 0 bases, leaving 19 bases between the germline ends. The CDR3 covers 16 residues. The CDR3 nucleotides are TGTGCCAGCTTTCGGCAATCTTCTCAGACTAACTATGGCTACACCTTC. Its translation is CASFRQSSQTNYGYTF.

This chain joins TRBV27 and TRBJ1-2, with D tentatively TRBD1 (6 bases). Trimming removed 6 bases at V and 5 bases at J, with 16 bases between. There are 14 residues in the CDR3. From germline, CDR1 is MNHEY and CDR2 SMNVEV (reference sequence). The CDR3 here is CASRPGGLFYGYTF. The CDR3 DNA follows: TGTGCCAGCAGACCTGGGGGGCTTTTTTATGGCTACACCTTC.

This sequence joins TRBV29-1 and TRBJ1-1; 7 bases line up with TRBD1. Germline CDR1 is SQVTM and CDR2 is ANQGSEA. Trimming at V came to 5 bases and at J to 3 bases, leaving 6 bases not matched to a gene. CDR3 length equals 13 residues. This chain's CDR3 is CSVSRGRDTEAFF. DNA for the CDR3: TGCAGCGTTTCGAGGGGGCGGGACACTGAAGCTTTCTTT.

The rearrangement joins TRBV30 to TRBJ1-5; D remains unclear. The CDR3 contains 17 residues. The V and J ends lost 2 bases and 0 bases respectively, with 17 bases between them. Germline V gene sequence: CDR1 GTSNPN, CDR2 SVGIG (reference sequence). As DNA, the CDR3 is TGTGCCTGGAGTTCCTCGAGGATGCAGGATAGCAATCAGCCCCAGCATTTT. Protein product: CAWSSSRMQDSNQPQHF.

The gene calls are TRBV5-4 and TRBJ2-5; TRBD2 might be the D (6 bases). V was clipped by 0 bases and J by 1 base, with 10 bases between them. CDR1 and CDR2 (germline): SGHNT, YYREEE (reference sequence). The CDR3 runs 15 residues. The chain's CDR3 is CASSLALAVQETQYF. The CDR3 bases are TGTGCCAGCAGCTTGGCTTTAGCGGTCCAAGAGACCCAGTACTTC. Full variable domain (rest looked up from reference TRBV5-4 and TRBJ2-5): ETGVTQSPTHLIKTRGQQVTLRCSSQSGHNTVSWYQQALGQGPQFIFQYYREEENGRGNFPPRFSGLQFPNYSSELNVNALELDDSALYLCASSLALAVQETQYFGPGTRLLVL.

The chain is built from TRBV6-6 and TRBJ2-7; the match to TRBD1 covers 8 bases. V shed 6 bases, J shed 5 bases, and the junction held 12 bases outside the gene matches. The CDR3 length is 15 residues. Looked up from germline, CDR1 is MNHNY and CDR2 is SVGAGI (reference sequence). The CDR3 loop is CASRRPRQGHHEQYF. DNA of the CDR3: TGTGCCAGCAGGCGACCAAGACAGGGGCACCACGAGCAGTACTTC.

The rearrangement uses TRBV28 and TRBJ1-5, with a tentative D call TRBD1 (5 bases). This CDR3 contains 17 residues. The germline gives CDR1 MDHEN, CDR2 SYDVKM. Trimming removed 5 bases at V and 3 bases at J, with 20 bases between. CDR3 nucleotides: TGTGCCAGCAGTGTAACAACAGGTTTGATGGCCAATCAGCCCCAGCATTTT. Its translation is CASSVTTGLMANQPQHF.

This clone appeared a few times. The rearrangement joins TRBV30 to TRBJ2-4, with 8 bases matching TRBD2. The length of the CDR3 is 15 residues. Germline V gene lookup returns CDR1 GTSNPN and CDR2 SVGIG (reference sequence). The J segment lost 4 bases and the V segment lost 0 bases, leaving 5 bases of the junction unmatched. CDR3 in amino acids: CAWSVGRGGKNIQYF. CDR3 DNA: TGTGCCTGGAGTGTAGGACGGGGGGGGAAAAACATTCAGTACTTC.

V usage is TRBV30 and J usage is TRBJ1-6; 7 bases are shared with TRBD1. Germline V gene data show CDR1 as GTSNPN and CDR2 as SVGIG (reference sequence). V was pared by 0 bases and J by 9 bases, with 5 bases of the junction left unmatched. This CDR3 has 14 amino acids. The CDR3, as DNA: TGTGCCTGGAGTGTATTCCACAGGGGTTCACCCCTCCACTTT. Its translation: CAWSVFHRGSPLHF. Together with reference TRBV30 and TRBJ1-6, the CDR3 gives the full variable domain: SQTIHQWPATLVQPVGSPLSLECTVEGTSNPNLYWYRQAAGRGLQLLFYSVGIGQISSEVPQNLSASRPQDRQFILSSKKLLLSDSGFYLCAWSVFHRGSPLHFGNGTRLTVT.

The chain carries TRBV5-6 and TRBJ2-7; D perhaps matches TRBD1 (6 bases). Looked up from germline, CDR1 is SGHDT and CDR2 is YYEEEE. This CDR3 contains 14 residues. Trimming cost V 4 bases and J 9 bases, with 20 bases left between them. The CDR3 coding sequence is TGTGCCAGCAGCGTGGACAGCCGGACGACGGTGCAGTACTTC. Translated: CASSVDSRTTVQYF.

The chain is built from TRBV9 and TRBJ2-3; D assignment may be TRBD1 or TRBD2 (6 bases each). This CDR3 is 18 amino acids long. V lost 0 bases and J lost 4, with 21 bases in between. Germline V lookup: CDR1 SGDLS, CDR2 YYNGEE. CDR3 in amino acids: CASSVASSALGGPDTQYF. The CDR3 DNA reads TGTGCCAGCAGCGTAGCTTCATCCGCATTGGGGGGCCCAGATACGCAGTATTTT.

The chain couples TRBV7-2 to TRBJ2-7, with unresolved D. V gave up 1 base and J gave up 4 bases, with 14 bases separating them. Germline V gene lookup returns CDR1 SGHTA and CDR2 FQGNSA. The CDR3 contains 15 residues. DNA of the CDR3: TGTGCCAGCAGCTTAGAACTACTAAGCCGTTACGAGCAGTACTTC. Translation gives CASSLELLSRYEQYF.

The CDR3 spells CASSLPTGNEQFF. CDR3 nucleotide sequence: TGTGCCAGCAGCTTACCGACAGGGAATGAGCAGTTCTTC. The chain links TRBV7-3 to TRBJ2-1; 7 nucleotides match TRBD1. The CDR3 totals 13 residues. V gave up 2 bases and J gave up 7 bases; unmatched junction bases: 2. Germline-derived CDR1 and CDR2 are SGHTA and FQGTGA.

The chain has TRBV10-3 and TRBJ2-5; a possible D gene is TRBD1 (6 bases). V lost 5 bases and J lost 5, with 12 bases in between. The CDR3 loop spans 13 amino acids. Per germline, CDR1 ENHRY and CDR2 SYGVKD. In DNA form, the CDR3 reads TGTGCCATCAGTAAACAGGGTGGGGAGACCCAGTACTTC. Protein product: CAISKQGGETQYF.

The CDR3 DNA follows: TGCAGCGACCGACAGGGGTTTCCTAACTATGGCTACACCTTC. This gives the protein CSDRQGFPNYGYTF. The V and J genes are TRBV29-1 and TRBJ1-2, with 8 positions matching TRBD1. The CDR3 contains 14 residues. Germline-derived CDR1 and CDR2 are SQVTM and ANQGSEA. The V and J ends lost 7 bases and 0 bases, in that order; junction bases with no gene match: 7.

This sequence joins TRBV7-3 and TRBJ2-1; no reliable D call. This CDR3 is 12 amino acids long. Per the germline V gene, CDR1 is SGHTA and CDR2 is FQGTGA. V lost 1 base to trimming and J lost 7 bases, with 5 bases between them. The CDR3 spells CASSLSGNEQFF. The CDR3 DNA reads as TGTGCCAGCAGCTTAAGTGGGAATGAGCAGTTCTTC.

This chain joins TRBV28 and TRBJ1-2; 8 bases are a match to TRBD1. The CDR3 covers 15 residues. V was clipped by 6 bases and J by 4 bases; unmatched bases: 10. Germline V lookup: CDR1 MDHEN, CDR2 SYDVKM. The CDR3: CASRPSIGTGYGYTF. CDR3 nucleotide sequence: TGTGCCAGCAGGCCCAGTATCGGGACAGGCTATGGCTACACCTTC.

This clone was seen once. V gene TRBV5-6 combines with J gene TRBJ2-3; 9 bases agree with TRBD1. CDR1 and CDR2 from the germline V gene are SGHDT and YYEEEE. With V trimmed by 0 bases and J by 2 bases, 4 bases remained unmatched. The CDR3 spans 16 residues. CDR3 amino acids: CASSLGRDRATDTQYF. Here the CDR3 DNA reads TGTGCCAGCAGCTTGGGCCGGGACAGGGCCACAGATACGCAGTATTTT.